These 2 T cell receptor beta chains share one sample of origin, sequenced in a study of cytomegalovirus exposure and HLA in healthy donors. Primers: 60 Vbeta forward and 13 Jbeta reverse. Clones were read by immunoSEQ multiplex PCR, and TCRdb kept only the in-frame ones, dropping some. The sample carries approximately 120,000 clones, 70% to 80% recorded once. The sample was PBMCs. Receptor source: a man aged 50 to 59 in good health and CMV-seronegative.

The chain carries TRBV7-9 and TRBJ1-4; 9 nucleotides match TRBD1. The germline CDR1 and CDR2 sequences are SEHNR and FQNEAQ (reference sequence). The CDR3 runs to 14 residues. V shed 5 bases, J shed 6 bases, and the junction held 4 bases outside the gene matches. CDR3 amino acids: CASSGTGRHEKLFF. Written as DNA, the CDR3 is TGTGCCAGCAGCGGGACAGGGAGACATGAAAAACTGTTTTTT.

This clone came up a few times. Different DNA sequences within this sample yield the same CDR3. The chain couples TRBV7-2 to TRBJ2-3, with TRBD2 identical over 8 bases. The CDR3 is 15 residues long. Germline CDR1 reads SGHTA; CDR2 reads FQGNSA. The V segment lost 2 bases and the J segment 2 bases; nucleotides outside the gene matches: 3. CDR3 sequence: CASSLRAGDTDTQYF. In DNA form, the CDR3 reads TGTGCCAGCAGCTTACGAGCGGGGGACACAGATACGCAGTATTTT.